The 29 T cell receptor beta chains listed next were all sequenced from one sample in a study of T cells after yellow fever vaccination. TCRdb itself ran the 5' RACE reads through MiXCR, one entry per CDR3 protein. The sample includes under 700,000 distinct CDR3 sequences, roughly 17% of them seen just once. The material was PBMCs, obtained 5 days after the first yellow fever vaccination. The receptor set was obtained from a man aged 18-30 years who received the YFV17D yellow fever vaccine.

The genes are TRBV7-9 and TRBJ2-1; TRBD1 aligns across 10 bases. CDR1 is SEHNR, CDR2 FQNEAQ, per germline (reference sequence). This CDR3 comprises 16 residues. Trimming took 6 bases from V and 4 from J; bases not matched to a gene: 9. CDR3 DNA sequence: TGTGCCAGCAGTTCGGACAGGGGGGAAAGGTACAATGAGCAGTTCTTC. Its protein is CASSSDRGERYNEQFF.

The chain is built from TRBV4-1 and TRBJ2-3; D is possibly TRBD1 (5 bases). This CDR3 has 16 residues. V was shortened by 2 bases and J by 8 bases, with 20 bases between the two germline ends. Germline lookup yields CDR1 MGHRA and CDR2 YSYEKL. This CDR3 is CASSQNSVGRGRTQYF. The CDR3 DNA sequence: TGCGCCAGCAGCCAAAATTCAGTGGGTAGGGGCCGTACGCAGTATTTT.

The sample holds a few counts of this clonotype. The chain links TRBV25-1 to TRBJ2-6, with a tentative D call TRBD2 (6 bases). The germline gives CDR1 MGHDK, CDR2 SYGVNS. The CDR3 has 17 amino acids. The V end was cut by 3 bases, the J end by 0 bases, with 12 bases between. CDR3 region: CASSDGSTGSGANVLTF. Here the CDR3 DNA reads TGTGCCAGCAGTGACGGGAGCACGGGCTCTGGGGCCAACGTCCTGACTTTC.

This clonotype was counted a few times. Germline is not matched at one junction end, which may reflect a read error. V and J are TRBV19 and TRBJ1-5, with a possible D match to TRBD1 (6 bases). The CDR3 extends over 14 amino acids. The germline V gene has CDR1 LNHDA and CDR2 SQIVND (reference sequence). CDR3 amino acids: CATSAGGRNQPQHF. CDR3 nucleotides: TGTGCCACTAGTGCCGGGGGCCGCAATCAGCCCCAGCATTTT.

This clonotype has only a few counts. V usage is TRBV4-3 and J usage is TRBJ2-2; TRBD1 is a possible D gene (5 bases). Germline loops: CDR1 LGHNA, CDR2 YSLEER. Trimming removed 0 bases at V and 2 bases at J, with 10 bases between. The CDR3 has 16 amino acids. The CDR3 reads CASSQDRRVNTGELFF. The CDR3 nucleotides read TGCGCCAGCAGCCAAGATCGCAGGGTAAACACCGGGGAGCTGTTTTTT.

This clonotype was observed a handful of times. The DNA for the CDR3 is TGTGCCAGCAGGTTAAGCCGGGCTGGCTACACCTTC. Translation: CASRLSRAGYTF. V is TRBV12-3 or TRBV12-4 and J is TRBJ1-2; D uncertain. Trimming shortened V by 6 bases and J by 7 bases, and 12 bases separated the two germline ends. CDR3 length: 12 amino acids.

In this sample, this clonotype turned up a few times. J is TRBJ1-5 and V is TRBV7-2, with D possibly being TRBD1 (5 bases). V lost 5 bases, J lost 5 bases, and 16 bases lay in between. Per germline, CDR1 SGHTA and CDR2 FQGNSA. This CDR3 region has 15 residues. CDR3 sequence reads: CASSPVGGWDQPQHF. The CDR3 region has the DNA TGTGCCAGCAGCCCCGTCGGGGGTTGGGATCAGCCCCAGCATTTT.

This clonotype came up a few times. This sequence joins TRBV7-2 and TRBJ1-1; D ambiguous. Germline CDR1 is SGHTA and CDR2 is FQGNSA. The length of the CDR3 is 13 residues. The V gene lost 5 bases and the J gene lost 5 bases, with 12 bases spanning the gap. The DNA of the CDR3 is TGTGCCAGCAGCCAACAGTCGGGAACTGAAGCTTTCTTT. Protein product: CASSQQSGTEAFF.

The chain is built from TRBV11-1 and TRBJ2-7; TRBD2 might be the D (7 bases). This CDR3 has 14 residues. V was pared by 7 bases and J by 6 bases, with 19 bases between. Germline lookup yields CDR1 SGHAT and CDR2 FQDESV (reference sequence). CDR3 coding DNA: TGTGCCAGCACCCCGGGGGGCGTTTGGCGCGAGCAGTACTTC. Its protein product is CASTPGGVWREQYF.

This clonotype was counted only a few times. The chain recombines TRBV5-6 with TRBJ2-6; no definite D call. The V gene lost 4 bases and the J gene lost 2 bases, with 13 bases spanning the gap. This CDR3 is 16 amino acids long. Germline CDR1 and CDR2: SGHDT and YYEEEE. The CDR3 DNA follows: TGTGCCAGCAGCCCGGAACTTGGGGCTGGGGCCAACGTCCTGACTTTC. Its protein is CASSPELGAGANVLTF.

This clonotype was detected a few times. The chain links TRBV6-5 to TRBJ2-7; D not certain. V gave up 0 bases and J gave up 3 bases, with 9 bases separating them. The CDR3 is 14 residues long. The germline CDR1 and CDR2 sequences are MNHEY and SVGAGI. This CDR3 reads CASSYSQVFYEQYV. CDR3 in DNA: TGTGCCAGCAGTTACTCGCAGGTATTCTACGAGCAGTACGTC.

This clonotype was found a few times. V gene TRBV29-1 combines with J gene TRBJ2-5; 8 bases align to TRBD1. Germline V gives CDR1 SQVTM, CDR2 ANQGSEA. J gave up 3 bases and V 3 bases, and 9 bases lay outside the gene matches. The CDR3 sequence is 15 residues long. Written as DNA, the CDR3 is TGCAGCGTTGAGGACACGGACAGGGTGAAAGAGACCCAGTACTTC. Its translation is CSVEDTDRVKETQYF.

The chain couples TRBV7-2 to TRBJ2-1; D gene uncertain. In germline, CDR1 is SGHTA, CDR2 FQGNSA. This CDR3 region has 15 residues. V was pared by 6 bases and J by 0 bases, with 12 bases between. Here the CDR3 DNA reads TGTGCCAGCAGGACCCCGTGGAGCTCCTACAATGAGCAGTTCTTC. It yields the protein CASRTPWSSYNEQFF.

This clonotype has only a few counts. V gene TRBV6-1 combines with J gene TRBJ1-1, with 9 bases aligning to TRBD1. The ends lost 5 bases at V and 0 bases at J; junction bases unmatched: 13. CDR1 and CDR2 from the germline V gene are MNHNS and SASEGT. This CDR3 spans 18 amino acids. The CDR3 region has the DNA TGTGCCAGCAGTCCCACCCAATTCGGGACAGGGTTGAACACTGAAGCTTTCTTT. This translates into CASSPTQFGTGLNTEAFF.

This clonotype was seen more than once but under ten times. The chain joins TRBV3-1 to TRBJ1-6; D unresolved. The CDR3 runs 15 residues. Trimming took off 3 bases at V and 5 bases at J, with 11 bases between the two ends. Germline V gene sequence: CDR1 LGHDT, CDR2 YNNKEL (reference sequence). Here the CDR3 reads CASSHSSVNNSPLHF. The CDR3 region has the DNA TGTGCCAGCAGCCATTCTTCAGTAAATAATTCACCCCTCCACTTT.

The chain carries TRBV5-1 and TRBJ2-2, with D unresolved. The ends were cut back, 5 bases at V and 5 bases at J, with 10 bases in the middle. Germline V CDR1 and CDR2: SGHRS, YFSETQ. CDR3 length: 13 residues. The CDR3 DNA sequence: TGCGCCAGCAGTCGGAAGTCGACCGGGGAGCTGTTTTTT. Its translation is CASSRKSTGELFF.

This clonotype came up many times. This chain uses TRBV12-3 or TRBV12-4 with TRBJ2-3, with a tentative D call TRBD1 (5 bases). Trimming left V 6 bases short and J 6 bases short, with 19 bases between. The CDR3 contains 15 residues. CDR3 DNA: TGTGCCAGCAGCAGCCCCCAGGGCAGTCTTGATACGCAGTATTTT. As protein: CASSSPQGSLDTQYF.

The chain couples TRBV10-3 to TRBJ1-2; D unclear. The CDR3 is 14 residues long. V shed 1 base and J shed 2 bases, with 8 bases lying between them. Germline V gene lookup returns CDR1 ENHRY and CDR2 SYGVKD. In DNA, the CDR3 is TGTGCCATCAGTGAGTACGGTACAAACTATGGCTACACCTTC. Translating it yields CAISEYGTNYGYTF.

The chain has TRBV18 and TRBJ2-2; D gene uncertain. The CDR3 covers 16 residues. Trimming pared 5 bases from V and 3 bases from J, leaving 16 bases between. The germline V gene has CDR1 KGHSH and CDR2 LQKENI. This CDR3 is CASSSVGWADTGELFF. The DNA of the CDR3 is TGTGCCAGCTCATCCGTAGGGTGGGCCGACACCGGGGAGCTGTTTTTT.

This clonotype was seen more than once but under ten times. The chain employs TRBV6-5 and TRBJ1-4; 7 nucleotides match TRBD1. The length of the CDR3 is 14 residues. CDR1 and CDR2 from the germline V gene are MNHEY and SVGAGI. V lost 3 bases and J lost 7; bases outside the gene matches: 5. Here the CDR3 DNA reads TGTGCCAGCAGTTATCAGACAGGGACTGAAAAACTGTTTTTT. Amino acid sequence: CASSYQTGTEKLFF.

The V and J genes are TRBV5-4 and TRBJ2-7; a weak D match, TRBD1 (8 bases). In germline, CDR1 is SGHNT, CDR2 YYREEE (reference sequence). Trimming cost V 4 bases and J 8 bases, with 19 bases left between them. The CDR3 totals 14 residues. CDR3 loop: CASSGGDRTGKQYF. The CDR3 bases are TGTGCCAGCAGCGGGGGGGACAGGACTGGGAAGCAGTACTTC. The complete variable domain, with remaining parts taken from reference TRBV5-4 and TRBJ2-7, reads ETGVTQSPTHLIKTRGQQVTLRCSSQSGHNTVSWYQQALGQGPQFIFQYYREEENGRGNFPPRFSGLQFPNYSSELNVNALELDDSALYLCASSGGDRTGKQYFGPGTRLTVT.

The chain couples TRBV18 to TRBJ2-3; 7 bases are a match to TRBD1. Germline loops: CDR1 KGHSH, CDR2 LQKENI. The CDR3 runs to 15 residues. Trimming cost V 5 bases and J 0 bases; bases outside gene matches: 5. CDR3 amino acids: CASSTTGVSTDTQYF. In nucleotides, the CDR3 is TGTGCCAGCTCAACTACAGGGGTTAGCACAGATACGCAGTATTTT.

The chain uses TRBV5-1 and TRBJ2-3, with D possibly matching TRBD2 (6 bases). The germline CDR1 and CDR2 sequences are SGHRS and YFSETQ. This CDR3 has 16 amino acids. V was cut by 2 bases and J by 1 base, with 14 bases left in between. CDR3: CASSFYPGTRTDTQYF. In nucleotides, the CDR3 is TGCGCCAGCAGCTTTTACCCAGGGACTCGCACAGATACGCAGTATTTT. The entire variable domain, with the rest obtained from reference TRBV5-1 and TRBJ2-3, is as follows: KAGVTQTPRYLIKTRGQQVTLSCSPISGHRSVSWYQQTPGQGLQFLFEYFSETQRNKGNFPGRFSGRQFSNSRSEMNVSTLELGDSALYLCASSFYPGTRTDTQYFGPGTRLTVL.

The CDR3 DNA is TGTGCCAGCAGCTTACGGGAGCGAGATCAGCCCCAGCATTTT. It yields the protein CASSLRERDQPQHF. The chain links TRBV7-2 to TRBJ1-5; D not resolved. The germline V and J ends were trimmed by 2 bases and 5 bases, with 10 bases remaining between them. CDR3 size: 14 residues. The germline V gene encodes CDR1 SGHTA and CDR2 FQGNSA. Supplemented by reference TRBV7-2 and TRBJ1-5, the full variable domain reads GAGVSQSPSNKVTEKGKDVELRCDPISGHTALYWYRQSLGQGLEFLIYFQGNSAPDKSGLPSDRFSAERTGGSVSTLTIQRTQQEDSAVYLCASSLRERDQPQHFGDGTRLSIL.

This clonotype was picked up a small number of times. The V call is TRBV7-9, the J call TRBJ1-2; 7 bases are a match to TRBD1. The CDR3 is 14 residues long. Germline CDR1 reads SEHNR; CDR2 reads FQNEAQ (reference sequence). Germline trimming cut 3 bases from V and 3 bases from J; bases unmatched to any gene: 4. The DNA for the CDR3 is TGTGCCAGCAGCTTGCAGGGGGGCTACTATGGCTACACCTTC. Its protein is CASSLQGGYYGYTF.

This clonotype was counted a few times. The rearrangement joins TRBV19 to TRBJ1-5; D unclear. Germline V gene data show CDR1 as LNHDA and CDR2 as SQIVND (reference sequence). CDR3 length: 16 residues. V lost 8 bases and J lost 9, with 26 bases in between. CDR3 bases: TGTGCCAGTCGGCGGGCAAGGGCGGGCTCTCTTTGGCCCCAGCATTTT. This sequence encodes CASRRARAGSLWPQHF.

The genes are TRBV4-3 and TRBJ2-1, with 11 nucleotides matching TRBD2. The CDR3 sequence is 17 residues long. J gave up 8 bases and V 5 bases, and 14 bases lay outside the gene matches. The germline V gene has CDR1 LGHNA and CDR2 YSLEER. In nucleotides, the CDR3 is TGCGCCAGCAGCGCCCAATTCTTAGCGGGGGGGACCTATGAGCAGTTCTTC. As protein: CASSAQFLAGGTYEQFF.

This chain uses TRBV7-2 with TRBJ1-6; D gene unclear. V was shortened by 1 base and J by 3 bases, with 10 bases between the two germline ends. The germline V gene encodes CDR1 SGHTA and CDR2 FQGNSA. The CDR3 has 16 residues. CDR3 sequence: CASSLDPGNYNSPLHF. The CDR3 nucleotides read TGTGCCAGCAGCTTAGACCCGGGAAACTATAATTCACCCCTCCACTTT.

This clonotype was seen only a few times. This chain connects TRBV7-8 to TRBJ1-1; D gene ambiguous. The CDR3 totals 14 residues. Per germline, CDR1 SGHVS and CDR2 FQNEAQ. V lost 5 bases and J lost 4, with 14 bases in between. The CDR3, as DNA: TGTGCCAGCAGCACCCGATGGGGAACCACTGAAGCTTTCTTT. Protein product: CASSTRWGTTEAFF.